The entry below gives a single T cell receptor (beta chain) sequence along with its context. The data originate from a study of blood T cell repertoires in COVID-19. Study context: PBMCs, B-cell-depleted T cells, or T cells were the source of the cDNA or gDNA that made up the material.

Trimming cost V 0 bases and J 0 bases, with 9 bases left between them. The CDR3 totals 16 residues. Germline-derived CDR1 and CDR2 are MGHRA and YSYEKL. Original processing notes: Reference gene primer amplification yielded estimated nucleated cell counts. The table came from immunoSEQ multiplex PCR; TCRdb's copy has only in-frame clones and leaves some out. V and J calls and clone size are copied from that table; D and trimming were computed from the DNA. The sample contains approximately 670,000 clones, 85% to 90% of which appear only once. This sequence was found in a woman aged 18-29 years with acute or convalescent COVID-19. Sequencing was done on a sample of peripheral blood. The chain has TRBV4-1 and TRBJ2-1, with D maybe TRBD1 (5 bases). CDR3 nucleotides: TGCGCCAGCAGCCAAGAAAGGGGAAGCTCCTACAATGAGCAGTTCTTC. It encodes CASSQERGSSYNEQFF.